A single sample is the source of the 9 T cell receptor beta chains below, sequenced in a study of beta chain features in type 1 diabetes (dated by TCRdb to 2017 to 2018). For these receptors, no antigen is known. Here is what the overall study found, with its caveats: In all four CD4+ subsets, TCRB CDR3 length was moderately but significantly shorter in type 1 diabetes patients.

Receptors were amplified or captured by the immunoSEQ multiplex PCR assay. The High Capacity cDNA Reverse Transcription Kit was used to reverse transcribe all of the isolated RNA, meaning that expressed TCRB transcripts were what got sequenced. Entries here come from immuneACCESS through TCRdb and include only in-frame sequences with V and J called. Some clones fail to appear in such tables; in the studies checked, an unresolved V gene covers under half of the shortfall, and the cause of the remainder is unknown. The table for this sample lists about 340,000 clones; about 14% of them were counted only once. The ten largest account for roughly 0.015% of the sample. Sequencing was performed on naive CD4+ T cells from blood. This sample's cell subset or site label indicates: true naive CD4+ T cells. These receptors were obtained from a woman aged 18 to 35 with type 1 diabetes.

This clone was found a few times. V gene TRBV29-1 combines with J gene TRBJ2-3, with D maybe TRBD1 (5 bases). Trimming cost V 4 bases and J 0 bases, with 11 bases left between them. This CDR3 is 14 amino acids long. The V gene's germline CDR1 is SQVTM and CDR2 ANQGSEA. Written as DNA, the CDR3 is TGCAGCGTTGCACGGACACCAAGCACAGATACGCAGTATTTT. Translated: CSVARTPSTDTQYF.

The J gene is TRBJ1-2, the V gene TRBV30; the match to TRBD1 covers 11 bases. Germline lookup yields CDR1 GTSNPN and CDR2 SVGIG (reference sequence). The junction had 9 bases not matched to a gene; V was cut back by 4 bases and J by 8 bases. CDR3 length: 14 amino acids. This CDR3 is CAWNPGTGGGGYTF. In DNA, the CDR3 is TGTGCCTGGAACCCCGGGACAGGGGGTGGAGGCTACACCTTC.

For this clone: Other DNA sequences in the sample encode the same CDR3. This CDR3 is CSASGSGAYEQYF. CDR3 DNA sequence: TGCAGCGCTAGCGGGAGCGGAGCCTACGAGCAGTACTTC. The rearrangement joins TRBV29-1 to TRBJ2-7, with 10 bases identical to TRBD2. From germline, CDR1 is SQVTM and CDR2 ANQGSEA. V lost 7 bases, J lost 2 bases, and 5 bases stayed unmatched. The CDR3 covers 13 residues.

This clone was seen a few times. This chain links TRBV7-9 with TRBJ2-1; D is possibly TRBD2 (6 bases). Germline assignment: CDR1 SEHNR and CDR2 FQNEAQ (reference sequence). The CDR3 has 10 residues. Trimming took off 8 bases at V and 7 bases at J, with 6 bases between the two ends. The CDR3 reads CASAGNEQFF. CDR3 nucleotides: TGTGCCAGCGCGGGAAATGAGCAGTTCTTC.

The chain has TRBV7-9 and TRBJ2-2; D unclear. Trimming took 2 bases from V and 5 from J, leaving 9 bases between them. Germline CDR1 is SEHNR and CDR2 is FQNEAQ (reference sequence). This CDR3 spans 14 amino acids. The CDR3 loop reads CASSLQFRTGELFF. The CDR3 bases are TGTGCCAGCAGCTTACAATTCAGGACCGGGGAGCTGTTTTTT.

With regard to this clone: Additional DNA sequences in this sample encode the identical CDR3. As DNA, the CDR3 is TGCGCCAGCAGCTTAGGACTAGCGGGAGGCAATGAGCAGTTCTTC. Encoded protein: CASSLGLAGGNEQFF. V gene TRBV5-1 combines with J gene TRBJ2-1, with TRBD2 identical over 14 bases. CDR3 length: 15 residues. Per germline, CDR1 SGHRS and CDR2 YFSETQ. Losses at the gene ends were 2 bases for V and 6 bases for J; bases not matched to a gene: 1.

This clone has only a few counts. The chain joins TRBV4-2 to TRBJ2-5; 10 bases are shared with TRBD2. Unmatched junction bases numbered 0, after V lost 2 bases and J lost 3 bases. The CDR3 covers 14 residues. The germline gives CDR1 LGHNA, CDR2 YNFKEQ. This chain's CDR3 is CASSQLAGEETQYF. The DNA for the CDR3 is TGTGCCAGCAGCCAACTAGCGGGAGAAGAGACCCAGTACTTC.

This chain connects TRBV6-5 to TRBJ2-3; a weak D match, TRBD1 (5 bases). Trimming shortened V by 0 bases and J by 0 bases, and 10 bases separated the two germline ends. This CDR3 is 16 amino acids long. The germline V gene has CDR1 MNHEY and CDR2 SVGAGI. The CDR3 loop is CASSYSPTASTDTQYF. The CDR3 coding sequence is TGTGCCAGCAGTTACTCCCCGACAGCTAGCACAGATACGCAGTATTTT.

This rearrangement joins TRBV15 to TRBJ2-1; a weak D match, TRBD2 (6 bases). Trimming shortened V by 8 bases and J by 5 bases, and 10 bases separated the two germline ends. CDR1 and CDR2 from the germline V gene are LNHNV and YYDKDF (reference sequence). CDR3 length equals 12 residues. This CDR3 is CATRDFNNEQFF. In DNA, the CDR3 is TGTGCCACCCGGGACTTTAACAATGAGCAGTTCTTC.